This entry is about one T cell receptor beta chain. This table comes from immunoSEQ multiplex PCR, and its TCRdb copy is limited to in-frame clones, with some not included. The sample records 57,000 or so clones, 88% being singletons. This sample stems from a study of T cell changes during pregnancy in multiple sclerosis. The CDR3 is made up of 18 amino acids. Germline V gene sequence: CDR1 LGHNA, CDR2 YNFKEQ. V gave up 4 bases and J gave up 1 base; unmatched junction bases: 13. This clonotype originated in a female donor with multiple sclerosis, enrolled in a pregnancy study. This chain joins TRBV4-2 and TRBJ2-3, with TRBD1 identical over 8 bases. This specimen was peripheral blood, taken in the first trimester of pregnancy. CDR3 DNA: TGTGCCAGCAGCCCAACCAGGGGGCGGGATCCTCGCACAGATACGCAGTATTTT. Translating gives CASSPTRGRDPRTDTQYF.